This T cell receptor (beta chain) was captured by sequencing in a study of cytomegalovirus exposure and HLA in healthy donors. Study overall: Counted in an early data release were 85 million or so unique TCRs from HLA-typed donors.

At sampling all donors were nominally healthy, likely with unrecorded immune exposures. Use of 60 Vbeta and 13 Jbeta primers characterized the PCR. Produced via immunoSEQ multiplex PCR; TCRdb's table is partial and in-frame only. The table records approximately 38,000 clones, 66% of them present only once. The CDR3 consists of 16 residues. The ends were cut back, 3 bases at V and 2 bases at J, with 11 bases in the middle. Germline V gene sequence: CDR1 KGHSH, CDR2 LQKENI. Input material: PBMCs. The source is a man in his fifties in good health and CMV-seropositive. The chain has TRBV18 and TRBJ1-6; possibly TRBD1 for D (6 bases). DNA for the CDR3: TGTGCCAGCTCACCCAACAGGGCCGCCTATAATTCACCCCTCCACTTT. Its translation: CASSPNRAAYNSPLHF. Filled out from reference TRBV18 and TRBJ1-6, the complete variable domain reads NAGVMQNPRHLVRRRGQEARLRCSPMKGHSHVYWYRQLPEEGLKFMVYLQKENIIDESGMPKERFSAEFPKEGPSILRIQQVVRGDSAAYFCASSPNRAAYNSPLHFGNGTRLTVT.